This is a list of T cell receptor beta chains from one sample in a study of T cell repertoires in cytomegalovirus infection. TCRdb recomputed calls from the reads with MiXCR, one row per CDR3 protein. Of approximately 1,000,000 distinct CDR3 sequences listed, roughly 30% are singletons. The antigens these receptors bind are not known. This sample comprised cultured CD8+ T cells from PBMCs, obtained from culture after CMV antigen stimulation. The receptors were sampled from a human donor in good health (CMV status not recorded). Some clones in this sample may be carry-over from other donors' samples. The CDR3 runs from the conserved cysteine through the conserved F or W. A D gene is named only where the DNA matches it firmly. Clone size is shown for a subset of rows, as once, few, many or a class of expanded clone.

len,j_gene,d_gene,abundance,v_gene,CDR3nt,CDR3aa
15,TRBJ2-2,-,-,TRBV4-1,TGCGCCAGCAACCCGTCCGGGACGGTGGCCGGGGAGCTGCTTTTT,CASNPSGTVAGELLF
11,TRBJ1-2,-,few,TRBV19,TGTGCCAGTAGTGTAAGCTATGGCTACACCTTC,CASSVSYGYTF
15,TRBJ2-1,-,-,TRBV27,TGTGCCAGCAGCCCAACAGGGCTTTCCTACAATGAGCAGTTCTTC,CASSPTGLSYNEQFF
13,TRBJ1-4,TRBD1,-,TRBV2,TGTGCCAGCAGTGGACAGGGGGAGGAAAAACTGTTTTTT,CASSGQGEEKLFF
19,TRBJ2-2,TRBD1,few,TRBV4-1,TGCGCCAGCAGCCAACGGACAGGGCCTGGTGGGATAAACACCGGGGAGCTGTTTTTT,CASSQRTGPGGINTGELFF
15,TRBJ1-2,TRBD1,-,TRBV27,TGTGCCAGCAGTCTCGGGACAGGGAGGGCCTATGGCTACACCTTC,CASSLGTGRAYGYTF
11,TRBJ2-7,-,-,TRBV10-3,TGTGCCATCAGTTCAGACTACGAGCAGTACTTC,CAISSDYEQYF
15,TRBJ1-1,-,few,TRBV5-1,TGCGCCAGCAGCTTGGGGGGAGGGGTCTCCACTGAAGCTTTCTTT,CASSLGGGVSTEAFF
18,TRBJ1-6,-,-,TRBV6-1,TGTGCCAGCAGTGAAGCTCTTCATGGGACTGACCTTAATTCACCCCTCCACTTT,CASSEALHGTDLNSPLHF
16,TRBJ1-1,TRBD1,-,TRBV28,TGTGCCAGCAGTTTCCCCTCACAGGGGATGAACACTGAAGCTTTCTTT,CASSFPSQGMNTEAFF
14,TRBJ2-4,-,-,TRBV11-3,TGTGCCAGCAGCATTAAGAAACCGGGAAACATTCAGTACTTC,CASSIKKPGNIQYF
19,TRBJ2-1,TRBD2,-,TRBV27,TGTGCCAGCAGTTTATCGCCGATAGCGGGGCCATCCCTGTCCGATGAGCAGTTCTTC,CASSLSPIAGPSLSDEQFF
14,TRBJ1-2,-,few,TRBV14,TGTGCCAGCAGCCCTTTAGGAGTTAACTATGGCTACACCTTC,CASSPLGVNYGYTF
14,TRBJ2-7,-,-,TRBV4-1,TGCGCCAGCAGCCAAGATTTGACGCAATACGAGCAGTACTTC,CASSQDLTQYEQYF
18,TRBJ1-3,-,many,TRBV7-9,TGTGCCAGCAGCCTCCCGAGCGGGACCGAGACCTCTGGAAACACCATATATTTT,CASSLPSGTETSGNTIYF